This T cell receptor (beta chain) emerged from a study of cytomegalovirus exposure and HLA in healthy donors. Germline V gives CDR1 LNHDA, CDR2 SQIVND (reference sequence). Between the trimmed V and J ends, which lost 8 bases and 4 bases, there was a span of 8 bases. The CDR3 length is 12 residues. General study results and limits: Researchers reported in a later analysis that a missense DCLRE1C variant was tied to TCR beta V- and J-gene trimming. What was likely a sequencing artifact was a cluster of highly shared sequence variants. The study dropped some indistinguishable V segments, TRBV6-2 and TRBV6-3 among them. In a later analysis, TCR association rates varied by HLA locus: DRB1 most, HLA-C fewest.

PCR used 60 Vbeta primers and 13 Jbeta primers. Here immunoSEQ multiplex PCR was the method, and the copy in TCRdb shows in-frame clones only, minus some. This repertoire includes about 110,000 clones. In the case of this clone: Its antigen is undetermined.

Source material: PBMCs. The TCR sequence derives from a man aged 50-60 years in good health and CMV-seronegative. The J gene is TRBJ2-2, the V gene TRBV19; TRBD1 might be the D (6 bases). The CDR3 loop reads CASPGATGELFF. The CDR3 coding sequence is TGTGCCAGTCCAGGGGCCACCGGGGAGCTGTTTTTT.